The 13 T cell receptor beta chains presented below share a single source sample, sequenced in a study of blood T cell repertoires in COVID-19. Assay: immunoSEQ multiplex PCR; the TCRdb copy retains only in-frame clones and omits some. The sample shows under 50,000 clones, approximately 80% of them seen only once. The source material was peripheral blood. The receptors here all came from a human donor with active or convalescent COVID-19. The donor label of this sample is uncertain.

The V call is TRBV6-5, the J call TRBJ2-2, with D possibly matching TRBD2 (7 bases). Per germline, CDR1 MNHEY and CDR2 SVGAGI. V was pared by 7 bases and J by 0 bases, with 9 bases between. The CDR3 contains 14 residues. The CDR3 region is CASKRDTNTGELFF. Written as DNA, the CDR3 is TGTGCCAGCAAGCGGGACACGAACACCGGGGAGCTGTTTTTT.

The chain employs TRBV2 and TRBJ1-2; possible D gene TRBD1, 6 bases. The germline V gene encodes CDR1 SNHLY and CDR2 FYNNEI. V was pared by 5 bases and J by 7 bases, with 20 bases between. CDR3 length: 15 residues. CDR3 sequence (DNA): TGTGCCAGCAGTTTGGACAGCGGGGCGAAGGGTGGCTACACCTTC. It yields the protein CASSLDSGAKGGYTF.

CDR3 sequence reads: CASSEWETSFYEQFF. In DNA form, the CDR3 reads TGTGCCAGCAGTGAATGGGAGACTAGTTTCTATGAGCAGTTCTTC. The chain combines TRBV6-1 with TRBJ2-1; weak D call: TRBD2 (6 bases). V lost 2 bases, J lost 8 bases, and 16 bases lay in between. The germline V gene has CDR1 MNHNS and CDR2 SASEGT. This CDR3 has 15 residues.

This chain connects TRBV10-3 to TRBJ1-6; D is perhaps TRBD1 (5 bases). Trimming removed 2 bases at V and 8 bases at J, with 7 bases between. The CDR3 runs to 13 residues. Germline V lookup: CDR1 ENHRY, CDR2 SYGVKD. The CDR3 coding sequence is TGTGCCATCAGTGAGCAAGGGGATTCACCCCTCCACTTT. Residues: CAISEQGDSPLHF.

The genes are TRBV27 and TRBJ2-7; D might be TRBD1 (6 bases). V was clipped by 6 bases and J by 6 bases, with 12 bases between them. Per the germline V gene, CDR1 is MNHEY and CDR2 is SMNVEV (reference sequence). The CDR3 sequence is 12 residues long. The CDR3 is CASSLQGTEQYF. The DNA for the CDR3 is TGTGCCAGCAGCCTACAGGGAACCGAGCAGTACTTC.

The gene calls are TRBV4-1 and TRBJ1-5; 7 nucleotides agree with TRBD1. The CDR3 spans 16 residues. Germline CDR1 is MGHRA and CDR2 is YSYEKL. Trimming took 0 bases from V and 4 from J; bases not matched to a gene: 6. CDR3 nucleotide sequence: TGCGCCAGCAGCCAAGATGGGACAGCCGGAAATCAGCCCCAGCATTTT. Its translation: CASSQDGTAGNQPQHF.

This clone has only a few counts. The CDR3 reads CASSYGSGWEQYF. Here the CDR3 DNA reads TGTGCCAGCAGTTACGGGTCCGGGTGGGAGCAGTACTTC. The chain uses TRBV6-6 and TRBJ2-7; D gene ambiguous. The length of the CDR3 is 13 residues. Trimming pared 2 bases from V and 7 bases from J, leaving 12 bases between. Germline V CDR1 and CDR2: MNHNY, SVGAGI (reference sequence).

Here the CDR3 DNA reads TGTGCCAGCTCACCATCAGGGGATCAGCCCCAGCATTTT. As protein: CASSPSGDQPQHF. The chain links TRBV18 to TRBJ1-5; TRBD1 might be the D (6 bases). V was cut by 2 bases and J by 5 bases, with 7 bases left in between. CDR3 length: 13 amino acids. CDR1 is KGHSH, CDR2 LQKENI, per germline.

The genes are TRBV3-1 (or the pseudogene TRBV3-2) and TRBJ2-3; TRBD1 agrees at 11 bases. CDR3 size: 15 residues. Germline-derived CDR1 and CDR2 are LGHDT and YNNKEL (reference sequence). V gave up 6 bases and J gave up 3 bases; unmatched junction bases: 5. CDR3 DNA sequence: TGTGCCAGCAGAACCGGGACAGGGGGTACAGATACGCAGTATTTT. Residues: CASRTGTGGTDTQYF.

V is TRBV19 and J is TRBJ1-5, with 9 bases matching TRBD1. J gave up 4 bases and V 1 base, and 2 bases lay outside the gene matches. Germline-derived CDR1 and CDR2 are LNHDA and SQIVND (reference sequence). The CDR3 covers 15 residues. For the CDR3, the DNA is TGTGCCAGTAGTATAGCCGACAGGGGGAATCAGCCCCAGCATTTT. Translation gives CASSIADRGNQPQHF.

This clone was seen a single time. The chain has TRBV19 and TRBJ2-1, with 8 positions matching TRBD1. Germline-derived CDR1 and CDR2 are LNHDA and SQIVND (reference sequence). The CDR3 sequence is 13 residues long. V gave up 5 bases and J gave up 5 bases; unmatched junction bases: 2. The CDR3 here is CASSRDRHNEQFF. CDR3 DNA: TGTGCCAGTAGTCGGGACAGGCACAATGAGCAGTTCTTC. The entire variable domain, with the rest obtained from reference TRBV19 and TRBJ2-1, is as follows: DGGITQSPKYLFRKEGQNVTLSCEQNLNHDAMYWYRQDPGQGLRLIYYSQIVNDFQKGDIAEGYSVSREKKESFPLTVTSAQKNPTAFYLCASSRDRHNEQFFGPGTRLTVL.

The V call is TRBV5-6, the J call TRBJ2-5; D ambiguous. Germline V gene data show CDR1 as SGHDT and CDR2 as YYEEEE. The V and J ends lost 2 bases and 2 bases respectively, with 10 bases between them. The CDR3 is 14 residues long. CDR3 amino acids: CASSFFQKQETQYF. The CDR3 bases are TGTGCCAGCAGCTTTTTTCAGAAACAAGAGACCCAGTACTTC.

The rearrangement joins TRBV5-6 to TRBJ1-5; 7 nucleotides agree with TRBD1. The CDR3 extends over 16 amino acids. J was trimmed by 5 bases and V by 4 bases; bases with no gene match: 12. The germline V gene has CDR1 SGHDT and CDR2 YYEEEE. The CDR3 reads CASSAYLNRGYQPQHF. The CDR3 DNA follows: TGTGCCAGCAGCGCATATCTAAACAGGGGATATCAGCCCCAGCATTTT. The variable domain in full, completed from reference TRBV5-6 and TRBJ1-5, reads DAGVTQSPTHLIKTRGQQVTLRCSPKSGHDTVSWYQQALGQGPQFIFQYYEEEERQRGNFPDRFSGHQFPNYSSELNVNALLLGDSALYLCASSAYLNRGYQPQHFGDGTRLSIL.